The 28 T cell receptor beta chains below were found in one sample sequenced in a study of T cell clones after liver transplantation. No antigen has been assigned to these receptors. Clones were read by immunoSEQ multiplex PCR, and TCRdb kept only the in-frame ones, dropping some. The sample consists of about 4,800 clones, more than 40% of them appearing once. Alloreactive TCRbeta sequences came from sequencing proliferating CFSE-low cells in the MLR. The sample comprised CD4+ T cells from cultured PBMCs. The source of these receptors is a human patient who received a liver transplant. Some T cells could come from the graft donor.

The rearrangement joins TRBV15 to TRBJ2-1, with TRBD2 identical over 7 bases. The CDR3 contains 18 residues. After removal of 0 bases from V and 0 bases from J, the junction contained 8 bases not matched to a gene. Germline V gene sequence: CDR1 LNHNV, CDR2 YYDKDF (reference sequence). CDR3 loop: CATSRDPIGGSSYNEQFF. Written as DNA, the CDR3 is TGTGCCACCAGCAGAGATCCCATTGGCGGGAGCTCCTACAATGAGCAGTTCTTC.

This chain joins TRBV5-6 and TRBJ2-5, with 12 bases matching TRBD1. The V and J ends lost 2 bases and 5 bases, in that order; junction bases with no gene match: 13. CDR3 length: 18 residues. Germline CDR1 is SGHDT and CDR2 is YYEEEE. CDR3 sequence: CASSLYGAGTGGWETQYF. DNA for the CDR3: TGTGCCAGCAGCTTATACGGTGCTGGGACAGGGGGCTGGGAGACCCAGTACTTC. The whole variable domain, remainder taken from reference TRBV5-6 and TRBJ2-5, is DAGVTQSPTHLIKTRGQQVTLRCSPKSGHDTVSWYQQALGQGPQFIFQYYEEEERQRGNFPDRFSGHQFPNYSSELNVNALLLGDSALYLCASSLYGAGTGGWETQYFGPGTRLLVL.

In its sample, this clone is medium-sized (0.01 to 0.1%). The rearrangement links TRBV28 to TRBJ2-5; TRBD1 agrees at 7 bases. V dropped 6 bases and J dropped 1; count of bases not matched to a gene: 14. Germline values: CDR1 MDHEN, CDR2 SYDVKM. The CDR3 consists of 17 residues. DNA for the CDR3: TGTGCCAGCAGCAGCGCCGGGACAGCGATCTCCCAAGAGACCCAGTACTTC. Protein product: CASSSAGTAISQETQYF.

V is TRBV2 and J is TRBJ2-2; D is perhaps TRBD1 (5 bases). The V end was cut by 0 bases, the J end by 3 bases, with 11 bases between. Per the germline V gene, CDR1 is SNHLY and CDR2 is FYNNEI. CDR3 length equals 16 residues. DNA of the CDR3: TGTGCCAGCAGTGAAGCGGGGCATTTGTACACCGGGGAGCTGTTTTTT. Translation gives CASSEAGHLYTGELFF.

Only one count was recorded for this clone. V gene TRBV16 combines with J gene TRBJ2-5, with unresolved D. Looked up from germline, CDR1 is KGHSY and CDR2 is FQNENV. The V gene lost 0 bases and the J gene lost 5 bases, with 4 bases spanning the gap. This CDR3 has 12 residues. The CDR3: CASSQSRETQYF. In DNA, the CDR3 is TGTGCCAGCAGCCAATCGAGGGAGACCCAGTACTTC.

By frequency in the sample, this clone is medium-sized (0.01 to 0.1%). The rearrangement uses TRBV9 and TRBJ1-2, with TRBD1 as a possible D gene (5 bases). CDR1 and CDR2 from the germline V gene are SGDLS and YYNGEE. The CDR3 is 12 amino acids. V gave up 0 bases and J gave up 11 bases, with 11 bases separating them. CDR3 in DNA: TGTGCCAGCAGCGTAGACGAGGGGCGATACACCTTC. Protein sequence: CASSVDEGRYTF.

The rearrangement joins TRBV18 to TRBJ2-6; weak D call: TRBD2 (5 bases). Germline V lookup: CDR1 KGHSH, CDR2 LQKENI. The V end was cut by 1 base, the J end by 2 bases, with 9 bases between. CDR3 length equals 16 residues. DNA of the CDR3: TGTGCCAGCTCACCACGGGTCGGGGCTGGGGCCAACGTCCTGACTTTC. As protein: CASSPRVGAGANVLTF.

There are a few counts of this clone. A much larger clone sits a single nucleotide away, making a read error possible. This sample includes further DNA sequences coding for the same CDR3. This CDR3 is CASSEDGRGETQYF. DNA for the CDR3: TGTGCCAGCAGTGAAGATGGTAGGGGAGAGACCCAGTACTTC. The chain carries TRBV2 and TRBJ2-5, with D perhaps TRBD1 (5 bases). Per the germline V gene, CDR1 is SNHLY and CDR2 is FYNNEI. The CDR3 consists of 14 residues. The germline V and J ends were trimmed by 1 base and 4 bases, with 10 bases remaining between them.

The chain uses TRBV2 and TRBJ2-5; tentatively, D is TRBD2 (5 bases). The CDR3 runs to 13 residues. Germline values: CDR1 SNHLY, CDR2 FYNNEI. The ends were cut back, 7 bases at V and 5 bases at J, with 14 bases in the middle. The CDR3 sequence is CASTNSRRETQYF. The CDR3 bases are TGTGCCAGCACCAATTCCCGGAGGGAGACCCAGTACTTC.

This clone was seen a handful of times. An end of the junction differs from the germline gene, which may be a read error. V and J are TRBV11-2 and TRBJ2-1; TRBD1 matches 8 bases. The V gene's germline CDR1 is SGHAT and CDR2 FQNNGV. The CDR3 is made up of 14 amino acids. The CDR3 loop reads CASSLLGQGTGLIF. The CDR3 nucleotides are TGTGCCAGCAGCTTGCTTGGGCAGGGGACAGGACTGATCTTC.

In this sample, this clone turned up a few times. V gene TRBV9 combines with J gene TRBJ2-3; no definite D call. The CDR3 has 15 amino acids. CDR1 and CDR2 (germline): SGDLS, YYNGEE. The V end lost 0 bases, the J end lost 2 bases, and 10 bases lay between the germline ends. The CDR3 DNA sequence: TGTGCCAGCAGCGTAGATTTAGCTAACACAGATACGCAGTATTTT. Its translation: CASSVDLANTDTQYF.

The CDR3 coding sequence is TGTGCCAGCAGCGGGAGGAATATCGCAGAGAACACAGATACGCAGTATTTT. As protein: CASSGRNIAENTDTQYF. The chain has TRBV5-4 and TRBJ2-3; perhaps TRBD2 as D (6 bases). Looked up from germline, CDR1 is SGHNT and CDR2 is YYREEE (reference sequence). The germline V and J ends were trimmed by 4 bases and 2 bases, with 20 bases remaining between them. The CDR3 consists of 17 residues.

The chain is built from TRBV28 and TRBJ1-2, with a weak D call TRBD1 (6 bases). Germline CDR1 MDHEN, CDR2 SYDVKM. V was pared by 7 bases and J by 4 bases, with 10 bases between. The CDR3 has 12 residues. The chain's CDR3 is CASTRGGYGYTF. DNA of the CDR3: TGTGCCAGCACCAGGGGAGGCTATGGCTACACCTTC.

This clone was seen more than once but under ten times. The chain carries TRBV28 and TRBJ2-7, with 9 bases fitting TRBD1. After removal of 6 bases from V and 1 base from J, the junction contained 10 bases not matched to a gene. This CDR3 is 16 amino acids long. Germline CDR1 and CDR2: MDHEN and SYDVKM. The CDR3 nucleotides read TGTGCCAGCAGCACCGTCCCGGGACAGGGTTCCTACGAGCAGTACTTC. Amino acid sequence: CASSTVPGQGSYEQYF.

CDR3 in amino acids: CASSQDHFPQPQHF. In DNA, the CDR3 is TGCGCCAGCAGCCAAGACCACTTCCCTCAGCCCCAGCATTTT. The chain recombines TRBV4-3 with TRBJ1-5; D not certain. The V end lost 0 bases, the J end lost 6 bases, and 9 bases lay between the germline ends. The CDR3 is 14 residues long. Germline values: CDR1 LGHNA, CDR2 YSLEER.

The gene calls are TRBV30 and TRBJ2-5; D remains ambiguous. Per the germline V gene, CDR1 is GTSNPN and CDR2 is SVGIG (reference sequence). The V and J ends lost 0 bases and 5 bases respectively, with 7 bases between them. The CDR3 is made up of 12 amino acids. The CDR3 DNA sequence: TGTGCCTGGAGTGTGGGTGGGGAGACCCAGTACTTC. Protein: CAWSVGGETQYF.

This clone has a handful of counts. The V call is TRBV6-6, the J call TRBJ2-5, with D possibly being TRBD1 (6 bases). The V and J ends lost 4 bases and 5 bases respectively, with 14 bases between them. This CDR3 has 14 amino acids. Germline V gives CDR1 MNHNY, CDR2 SVGAGI (reference sequence). CDR3 region: CASSSPDRRETQYF. The CDR3 coding sequence is TGTGCCAGCAGTTCTCCCGACAGGCGGGAGACCCAGTACTTC.

This clone occurred a few times. This sequence joins TRBV18 and TRBJ2-7; no clear D gene. Germline loops: CDR1 KGHSH, CDR2 LQKENI. Trimming stripped 8 bases from V and 5 bases from J, with 19 bases between. CDR3 size: 14 residues. The CDR3 sequence is CASGRTGPVDEQYF. CDR3 in DNA: TGTGCCAGCGGAAGGACGGGTCCCGTCGACGAGCAGTACTTC.

J is TRBJ2-1 and V is TRBV5-4; a weak D match, TRBD2 (5 bases). V lost 0 bases to trimming and J lost 4 bases, with 11 bases between them. Germline V gene lookup returns CDR1 SGHNT and CDR2 YYREEE (reference sequence). CDR3 length: 15 amino acids. The DNA of the CDR3 is TGTGCCAGCAGCTTGGATCGCGGGCAGTACAATGAGCAGTTCTTC. Translating gives CASSLDRGQYNEQFF.

This clone is medium-sized. The chain links TRBV18 to TRBJ1-2, with a tentative D call TRBD1 (5 bases). The length of the CDR3 is 13 residues. V lost 5 bases to trimming and J lost 8 bases, with 15 bases between them. The germline V gene has CDR1 KGHSH and CDR2 LQKENI. CDR3 loop: CASSTNTGDGYTF. The CDR3 nucleotides are TGTGCCAGCTCAACTAACACGGGGGACGGCTACACCTTC.

The V and J genes are TRBV18 and TRBJ2-2; no clear D. The CDR3 runs 15 residues. Trimming stripped 2 bases from V and 1 base from J, with 8 bases between. Germline V gives CDR1 KGHSH, CDR2 LQKENI. This CDR3 reads CASSPISENTGELFF. The CDR3 coding sequence is TGTGCCAGCTCACCAATCTCGGAGAACACCGGGGAGCTGTTTTTT.

V gene TRBV5-1 combines with J gene TRBJ2-7, with unresolved D. This CDR3 comprises 14 residues. Trimming left V 0 bases short and J 2 bases short, with 9 bases between. Germline V gene sequence: CDR1 SGHRS, CDR2 YFSETQ. CDR3 loop: CASSLDRHTYEQYF. The CDR3 DNA reads TGCGCCAGCAGCTTGGATCGACACACCTACGAGCAGTACTTC.

The rearrangement joins TRBV5-1 to TRBJ2-1, with D uncertain. The CDR3 length is 14 residues. From germline, CDR1 is SGHRS and CDR2 YFSETQ. Trimming took 4 bases from V and 7 from J, leaving 15 bases between them. The CDR3 spells CASSTDLVENEQFF. CDR3 nucleotides: TGCGCCAGCAGCACGGACCTAGTGGAGAATGAGCAGTTCTTC.

V usage is TRBV18 and J usage is TRBJ1-5; no definite D call. The CDR3 is 14 amino acids. Trimming took 3 bases from V and 3 from J, leaving 9 bases between them. Germline V gene sequence: CDR1 KGHSH, CDR2 LQKENI. The DNA of the CDR3 is TGTGCCAGCTCACCGGGGTCCTCCAATCAGCCCCAGCATTTT. As protein: CASSPGSSNQPQHF.

The gene calls are TRBV7-8 and TRBJ2-2, with 11 bases identical to TRBD2. Germline V gene lookup returns CDR1 SGHVS and CDR2 FQNEAQ. The J segment lost 9 bases and the V segment lost 8 bases, leaving 11 bases of the junction unmatched. CDR3 length equals 15 residues. The CDR3: CASRGLAVLDRELFF. DNA of the CDR3: TGTGCCAGCCGGGGACTAGCGGTTCTCGACCGGGAGCTGTTTTTT.

The chain recombines TRBV5-6 with TRBJ2-1; D tentatively fits TRBD1 or TRBD2 (5 bases each). The CDR3 spans 19 residues. Germline assignment: CDR1 SGHDT and CDR2 YYEEEE. V was pared by 0 bases and J by 3 bases, with 22 bases between. The CDR3 DNA is TGTGCCAGCAGCTTGGGGGGCCCCCGGGGCTCCGGTGGCTACAATGAGCAGTTCTTC. Its translation: CASSLGGPRGSGGYNEQFF.

This clone rates as medium-sized. The V call is TRBV11-2, the J call TRBJ2-3; D remains ambiguous. The CDR3 totals 16 residues. Between the trimmed V and J ends, which lost 0 bases and 0 bases, there was a span of 10 bases. CDR1 and CDR2 (germline): SGHAT, FQNNGV. CDR3 residues: CASSLDGDFSTDTQYF. The CDR3 region has the DNA TGTGCCAGCAGCTTAGATGGGGATTTTAGCACAGATACGCAGTATTTT.

By frequency in the sample, this clone is medium-sized. The V gene is TRBV5-1, the J gene TRBJ2-7; 9 nucleotides match TRBD2. V was clipped by 3 bases and J by 3 bases; unmatched bases: 7. Germline loops: CDR1 SGHRS, CDR2 YFSETQ. The CDR3 covers 15 residues. CDR3 region: CASSYQAGGVYEQYF. The CDR3 DNA reads as TGCGCCAGCAGCTACCAAGCGGGAGGAGTCTACGAGCAGTACTTC.